A single sample gave rise to the 13 T cell receptor beta chains below, sequenced in a study of lymphopenia after photon versus proton radiotherapy. Produced via immunoSEQ multiplex PCR; TCRdb's table is partial and in-frame only. Among 75,000 to 90,000 clones, 83% were seen once, and the ten largest hold more than 1.2%. The specimen was peripheral blood, collected from a patient treated with proton-based radiotherapy. The source is a man aged 60 to 69 with pancreatic cancer.

This chain joins TRBV7-9 and TRBJ2-1, with 12 bases fitting TRBD2. The CDR3 is 16 amino acids. Trimming removed 5 bases from V and 6 bases from J; junction bases left unmatched: 8. Germline V gene data show CDR1 as SEHNR and CDR2 as FQNEAQ (reference sequence). CDR3 in DNA: TGTGCCAGCAGCCCCGCAGGACTAGCGGGAAGCAATGAGCAGTTCTTC. Encoded protein: CASSPAGLAGSNEQFF.

The table lists this clone with a few counts. J is TRBJ1-2 and V is TRBV4-3, with D hard to call. The germline V and J ends were trimmed by 0 bases and 4 bases, with 12 bases remaining between them. The CDR3 consists of 15 residues. Germline CDR1 is LGHNA and CDR2 is YSLEER. For the CDR3, the DNA is TGCGCCAGCAGCCAAGACAGACTTCCCTCCTATGGCTACACCTTC. Protein product: CASSQDRLPSYGYTF.

This chain joins TRBV6-5 and TRBJ2-1; 9 bases line up with TRBD2. V shed 2 bases, J shed 8 bases, and the junction held 4 bases outside the gene matches. The germline CDR1 and CDR2 sequences are MNHEY and SVGAGI. This CDR3 region has 14 residues. The CDR3 loop reads CASSYNRGRDEQFF. The CDR3 DNA sequence: TGTGCCAGCAGTTACAACCGCGGGAGGGATGAGCAGTTCTTC.

The genes are TRBV5-3 and TRBJ2-5; TRBD2 is a possible D gene (5 bases). The J call may be wrong; the DNA end is better matched by TRBJ2-7. TRBV5-3 is an ORF, and what it does is uncertain. The CDR3 sequence is 17 residues long. Written as DNA, the CDR3 is TGTGCCAGAAGCTTGAATTTGGGCGGGTTGAGCTCCTACGAGCAGTACTTC. This encodes CARSLNLGGLSSYEQYF.

V gene TRBV11-3 combines with J gene TRBJ2-5, with D possibly being TRBD1 (6 bases). Germline lookup yields CDR1 SGHNT and CDR2 YENEEA. This CDR3 has 14 amino acids. V dropped 4 bases and J dropped 4 bases, with 13 bases sitting between them. This CDR3 reads CASSSLGQSETQYF. CDR3 DNA: TGTGCCAGCAGCTCCCTCGGACAGTCAGAGACCCAGTACTTC.

The J gene is TRBJ2-1, the V gene TRBV6-4, with D tentatively TRBD2 (6 bases). V was clipped by 9 bases and J by 4 bases, with 16 bases between them. The V gene's germline CDR1 is MRHNA and CDR2 SNTAGT. This CDR3 is 14 amino acids long. The CDR3 sequence is CASKPGEAYNEQFF. The CDR3 nucleotides read TGTGCCAGTAAACCCGGGGAGGCTTACAATGAGCAGTTCTTC.

This clone was seen a handful of times. This chain uses TRBV21-1 with TRBJ1-5. TRBV21-1 is marked as a pseudogene. The CDR3 loop spans 20 amino acids. CDR3: CASSKKFGWGRKKGHQPQHF. In nucleotides, the CDR3 is TGTGCCAGCAGCAAAAAATTTGGTTGGGGAAGGAAGAAAGGTCATCAGCCCCAGCATTTT.

In this sample, this clone turned up once. The rearrangement joins TRBV5-1 to TRBJ2-5; the match to TRBD2 covers 8 bases. CDR3 length: 15 residues. V was clipped by 5 bases and J by 4 bases; unmatched bases: 10. Germline V gives CDR1 SGHRS, CDR2 YFSETQ. The DNA for the CDR3 is TGCGCCAGCAGGCTGGGTAGCGGGATTTCAGAGACCCAGTACTTC. This gives the protein CASRLGSGISETQYF.

This clone was recorded once. The gene calls are TRBV27 and TRBJ2-7; possible D gene TRBD2, 6 bases. This CDR3 comprises 16 residues. V gave up 0 bases and J gave up 0 bases, with 12 bases separating them. Per the germline V gene, CDR1 is MNHEY and CDR2 is SMNVEV (reference sequence). The CDR3 spells CASSLSTDYLSYEQYF. Written as DNA, the CDR3 is TGTGCCAGCAGTTTATCGACGGACTACCTCTCCTACGAGCAGTACTTC.

V usage is TRBV6-7 and J usage is TRBJ1-5, with D maybe TRBD1 (5 bases). TRBV6-7 is treated as an ORF (open reading frame) with a function not yet certain. Trimming shortened V by 6 bases and J by 3 bases, and 18 bases separated the two germline ends. CDR3 length: 16 residues. Here the CDR3 reads CASSLSRVTINQPQHF. DNA of the CDR3: TGTGCCAGCAGCCTTTCCAGGGTGACGATCAATCAGCCCCAGCATTTT.

The gene calls are TRBV11-3 and TRBJ1-1, with D unclear. V lost 4 bases, J lost 1 base, and 7 bases lay in between. Per germline, CDR1 SGHNT and CDR2 YENEEA. CDR3 length: 13 residues. As DNA, the CDR3 is TGTGCCAGCAGCTCCATGCGGAACACTGAAGCTTTCTTT. This translates into CASSSMRNTEAFF.

This sequence joins TRBV7-2 and TRBJ2-1; the match to TRBD2 covers 13 bases. With V trimmed by 7 bases and J by 8 bases, 11 bases remained unmatched. This CDR3 contains 16 residues. Germline lookup yields CDR1 SGHTA and CDR2 FQGNSA. The CDR3 sequence is CASKGGLAGAFHEQFF. The CDR3, as DNA: TGTGCCAGCAAAGGAGGACTAGCGGGAGCTTTTCATGAGCAGTTCTTC.

The table lists this clone with a count of one. The chain uses TRBV10-3 and TRBJ2-6; D remains unclear. Germline CDR1 ENHRY, CDR2 SYGVKD. The CDR3 consists of 20 residues. V was clipped by 2 bases and J by 0 bases, with 20 bases between them. The CDR3 region is CAISELTADNALSGANVLTF. In DNA form, the CDR3 reads TGTGCCATCAGTGAGCTTACAGCTGATAATGCACTCTCTGGGGCCAACGTCCTGACTTTC.